What follows are 15 T cell receptor beta chains derived from one specimen sequenced in a study of T cell responses to AZD1222 COVID-19 vaccine. Some clones are missing from TCRdb's copy, which holds only in-frame ones; the method was immunoSEQ multiplex PCR. The sample includes roughly 80,000 clones, around nine tenths of them seen just once. The sequencing used peripheral blood, collected 28 days after the second AZD1222 dose. All receptors derive from an adult who received the AZD1222 COVID-19 vaccine.

This chain joins TRBV25-1 and TRBJ2-1; the D is unclear. Germline-derived CDR1 and CDR2 are MGHDK and SYGVNS. V dropped 8 bases and J dropped 6 bases, with 8 bases sitting between them. This CDR3 is 11 amino acids long. Written as DNA, the CDR3 is TGTGCCAGCGGGTGGGGCAATGAGCAGTTCTTC. It translates to CASGWGNEQFF.

This clone has more than one count but fewer than ten. The CDR3 sequence is CASSLWNSGANVLTF. The CDR3 nucleotides are TGTGCCAGCAGCTTGTGGAACTCTGGGGCCAACGTCCTGACTTTC. The chain uses TRBV7-9 and TRBJ2-6; D is uncertain. This CDR3 has 15 residues. The V gene's germline CDR1 is SEHNR and CDR2 FQNEAQ (reference sequence). V was shortened by 3 bases and J by 0 bases, with 6 bases between the two germline ends.

The CDR3 DNA sequence: TGTGCCAGCAGTTACTCGAGAGGCTTCTACGAGCAGTACTTC. Protein sequence: CASSYSRGFYEQYF. The chain recombines TRBV6-5 with TRBJ2-7; D unclear. The CDR3 sequence is 14 residues long. Trimming stripped 0 bases from V and 3 bases from J, with 9 bases between. CDR1 and CDR2 from the germline V gene are MNHEY and SVGAGI.

V and J are TRBV19 and TRBJ1-1; maybe TRBD1 (6 bases). Germline CDR1 reads LNHDA; CDR2 reads SQIVND (reference sequence). V dropped 6 bases and J dropped 5 bases, with 19 bases sitting between them. There are 15 residues in the CDR3. CDR3: CASRMANQGWTEAFF. CDR3 nucleotides: TGTGCCAGTAGGATGGCCAATCAGGGGTGGACTGAAGCTTTCTTT.

V gene TRBV7-9 combines with J gene TRBJ2-7; D is unclear. This CDR3 contains 16 residues. Germline CDR1 reads SEHNR; CDR2 reads FQNEAQ (reference sequence). Trimming cost V 5 bases and J 5 bases, with 22 bases left between them. CDR3 DNA: TGTGCCAGCAGCCTCGGTGAGGCACGGGTCACCCACGAGCAGTACTTC. Its translation: CASSLGEARVTHEQYF. Looking up the rest from reference TRBV7-9 and TRBJ2-7 gives the full variable domain: DTGVSQNPRHKITKRGQNVTFRCDPISEHNRLYWYRQTLGQGPEFLTYFQNEAQLEKSRLLSDRFSAERPKGSFSTLEIQRTEQGDSAMYLCASSLGEARVTHEQYFGPGTRLTVT.

This clone has only one observation. The J gene is TRBJ1-5, the V gene TRBV10-3, with D maybe TRBD1 (6 bases). V was trimmed by 4 bases and J by 9 bases, leaving 13 bases between them. Germline V gives CDR1 ENHRY, CDR2 SYGVKD. CDR3 size: 13 residues. The chain's CDR3 is CAISGDNGLPQHF. The CDR3 DNA reads as TGTGCCATCAGTGGGGACAACGGGTTGCCCCAGCATTTT.

Of note for this clone: At one boundary the junction diverges from the germline segment, which might be a read error. The rearrangement links TRBV7-2 to TRBJ2-7; D perhaps matches TRBD1 (6 bases). Per the germline V gene, CDR1 is SGHTA and CDR2 is FQGNSA. The CDR3 length is 13 residues. Written as DNA, the CDR3 is TGTGCCAACAGCTTGGACAGCTCCTACGAGCAGTACTTC. Its protein product is CANSLDSSYEQYF.

The rearrangement uses TRBV6-5 and TRBJ1-6; tentative D call: TRBD1 (6 bases). V was pared by 6 bases and J by 5 bases, with 14 bases between. CDR3 size: 15 residues. Germline lookup yields CDR1 MNHEY and CDR2 SVGAGI. The CDR3 is CASRPGTSHNSPLHF. The CDR3 region has the DNA TGTGCCAGCAGACCAGGGACATCGCATAATTCACCCCTCCACTTT.

The CDR3 DNA reads as TGTGCCACAGGGGACTCTGGAAACACCATATATTTT. Translated, it gives CATGDSGNTIYF. This chain links TRBV7-2 with TRBJ1-3; a possible D gene is TRBD1 (6 bases). Trimming took 10 bases from V and 0 from J, leaving 7 bases between them. The CDR3 runs 12 residues. The germline gives CDR1 SGHTA, CDR2 FQGNSA.

The chain carries TRBV5-6 and TRBJ1-2; no clear D. Germline CDR1 and CDR2: SGHDT and YYEEEE. Trimming stripped 1 base from V and 8 bases from J, with 9 bases between. The CDR3 length is 12 residues. The DNA of the CDR3 is TGTGCCAGCAGCTTGCCGGAGGCGGGCTACACCTTC. Translating gives CASSLPEAGYTF.

The chain couples TRBV25-1 to TRBJ1-1; 8 nucleotides align to TRBD1. The CDR3 loop spans 15 amino acids. Germline CDR1 is MGHDK and CDR2 is SYGVNS. V gave up 4 bases and J gave up 3 bases; unmatched junction bases: 7. Written as DNA, the CDR3 is TGTGCCAGCAGTGCCCAGGGGGCGAGGTACACTGAAGCTTTCTTT. This sequence encodes CASSAQGARYTEAFF.

This chain connects TRBV7-2 to TRBJ2-2, with TRBD1 matching 11 bases. Germline lookup yields CDR1 SGHTA and CDR2 FQGNSA. The CDR3 loop spans 14 amino acids. V lost 3 bases to trimming and J lost 6 bases; unmatched junction nucleotides: 0. CDR3 coding DNA: TGTGCCAGCAGCTTGGGACAGGGGGCCGGGGAGCTGTTTTTT. This sequence encodes CASSLGQGAGELFF.

The chain has TRBV4-2 and TRBJ2-7; no clear D gene. Germline loops: CDR1 LGHNA, CDR2 YNFKEQ. The V gene lost 1 base and the J gene lost 3 bases, with 16 bases spanning the gap. CDR3 size: 16 residues. CDR3 residues: CASSQATVAGVYEQYF. For the CDR3, the DNA is TGTGCCAGCAGCCAAGCCACCGTAGCCGGAGTCTACGAGCAGTACTTC.

Only a few counts were recorded for this clone. This chain uses TRBV7-3 with TRBJ2-7; 10 nucleotides align to TRBD1. The CDR3 loop spans 14 amino acids. CDR1 and CDR2 from the germline V gene are SGHTA and FQGTGA. After removal of 5 bases from V and 5 bases from J, the junction contained 6 bases not matched to a gene. This CDR3 reads CASSDWDRGNEQYF. The CDR3 DNA reads TGTGCCAGCAGCGACTGGGACAGGGGCAACGAGCAGTACTTC.

This chain uses TRBV4-3 with TRBJ1-5, with a weak D call TRBD1 (5 bases). The CDR3 runs to 14 residues. Looked up from germline, CDR1 is LGHNA and CDR2 is YSLEER. The germline V and J ends were trimmed by 0 bases and 11 bases, with 14 bases remaining between them. The chain's CDR3 is CASSQDWGGESQHF. CDR3 bases: TGCGCCAGCAGCCAAGATTGGGGGGGGGAGTCCCAGCATTTT.